This entry is about one TCR beta chain. This receptor's antigen is unknown. The sample holds no much larger clone one base away, and base qualities are not on file. The sample originates from a study of stem cell transplantation in POMP-related autoinflammatory disease (dated by TCRdb to the early 2020s). For the wider study: It was hypothesized that MHC class I-dependent CD8+ T-cell differentiation and positive selection are impaired by defective thymoproteasomes, resulting in skewing of the TRB repertoire. Before transplant, patients showed CD4+ naive T-cell skewing, low CD8+ T-cell proportions, and reduced T-cell cytokine secretion. DNA chimerism analysis after transplant demonstrated 100% donor engraftment of neutrophils and platelets for up to one year. The effect of POMP deficiency on T-cell receptor beta repertoire diversity and CDR3 characteristics was assessed using high-throughput TRB sequencing.

What the study reported, not specific to this receptor: Across all analyzed T-cell subsets, PRAID patients tended toward lower TRB diversity and higher clonality. Statistical significance for the trend toward lower diversity and increased clonality in PRAID patients was reached only for regulatory T cells. A restricted number of unique TRB V-J gene pairings was observed in PRAID patients.

The library was obtained by the immunoSEQ multiplex PCR assay. In the paper's pipeline: Repertoire diversity was quantified with Shannon entropy, accounting for clonal size distribution. The Gini-Simpson index (Simpson_1-D) was used to measure inequality in clonotype distribution. Held by TCRdb, this immuneACCESS table contains in-frame sequences only and omits some clones. Under half of the omission traces to an unresolved V gene where checked; the cause of the rest is unknown. V and J calls and clone size are copied from that table; D and trimming were computed from the DNA. In all, the sample holds tens of thousands of clones, and approximately 91% of those were seen once. 0.6% to 0.8% of the sample is taken by the ten largest. Read against the paper, the sample's time point label means: after hematopoietic stem cell transplant. PRAID was marked by prominent immunodeficiency together with autoinflammation. Before TRB sequencing, T-cell subsets (conventional T cells, CD8+ T cells, regulatory T cells, T follicular helper cells) were sorted.

Reading from cysteine to phenylalanine, the CDR3 counts 13 amino acids. The retained sequence is limited to the CDR3, 39 bases, with the frame set at the first base. CDR1 and CDR2, looked up from the germline V gene (reference sequence), are SGHKS and YYEKEE. V sheds 1 base and J sheds 2 bases, leaving 6 bases between their ends. The chain joins TRBV5-5 to TRBJ1-2; no D segment can be confidently identified. The sequence was obtained from a human patient with POMP-related autoinflammation and immune dysregulation (PRAID). After a transplant, the donor of the graft may account for some T cells. Sample: CD4+ T cells from PBMCs, taken after stem cell transplantation. The CDR3 is CASSLRGNYGYTF. The DNA sequence reads TGTGCCAGCAGCTTGCGAGGGAACTATGGCTACACCTTC.